A single sample is the source of the 6 T cell receptor beta chains below, sequenced in a study of regulatory T cells in long-lasting Graves disease. As to time point: persistent/refractory GD, antithyroid drugs over 5 years with positive TRAb. The TCR library was prepared using RNA isolated from PBMCs. Construction of TCR beta libraries relied on iRepertoire HTBI primers and on Arm-PCR targeting CDR3 regions. MiXCR, applied by TCRdb to the multiplex PCR reads, yields one record per CDR3 protein. The repertoire holds about 470,000 distinct CDR3 sequences, with around a fifth as singletons. Here the sequenced sample was peripheral blood mononuclear cells (PBMCs), taken when the disease was refractory, from a patient treated with antithyroid drugs. The receptors stem from a female donor with Graves disease.

This clonotype showed up just a few times. The chain uses TRBV27 and TRBJ2-2; D call uncertain. This CDR3 comprises 15 residues. In germline, CDR1 is MNHEY, CDR2 SMNVEV (reference sequence). The V and J ends lost 3 bases and 4 bases respectively, with 12 bases between them. The chain's CDR3 is CASSFEGIGTGELFF. The DNA of the CDR3 is TGTGCCAGCAGTTTCGAAGGGATCGGCACCGGGGAGCTGTTTTTT.

Of note for this clonotype: A much larger clone differs by one base, so this may be a read error. This chain connects TRBV28 to TRBJ2-7; possible D gene TRBD2, 5 bases. The CDR3 is 12 amino acids. V was clipped by 5 bases and J by 6 bases, with 11 bases between them. The germline gives CDR1 MDHEN, CDR2 SYDVKM. This CDR3 reads CASSPEGCEQYF. The CDR3, as DNA: TGTGCCAGCAGTCCTGAGGGCTGCGAGCAGTACTTC.

A few counts support this clonotype. One end of the junction is discordant with germline, which a read error may explain. The J gene is TRBJ2-5, the V gene TRBV7-3; TRBD2 agrees at 11 bases. CDR1 and CDR2 (germline): SGHTA, FQGTGA. The CDR3 has 17 amino acids. CDR3 region: CANSLAPSRTSGFPQYF. CDR3 DNA sequence: TGTGCCAACAGCTTAGCGCCCTCCCGGACTAGCGGGTTTCCCCAGTACTTC.

The chain has TRBV5-5 and TRBJ1-2, with D tentatively TRBD1 (6 bases). V lost 5 bases to trimming and J lost 5 bases, with 13 bases between them. Germline V gene sequence: CDR1 SGHKS, CDR2 YYEKEE (reference sequence). The CDR3 extends over 13 amino acids. The CDR3, as DNA: TGTGCCAGCAGTCCCGCAGGGGTATATGGCTACACCTTC. Its translation: CASSPAGVYGYTF.

This clonotype has ten or more counts. V usage is TRBV12-3 or TRBV12-4 and J usage is TRBJ2-5, with 10 positions matching TRBD2. The CDR3 runs to 15 residues. V lost 5 bases to trimming and J lost 4 bases; unmatched junction nucleotides: 7. This CDR3 reads CASSLSSGSRETQYF. In DNA form, the CDR3 reads TGTGCCAGCAGTCTATCTAGCGGGAGTCGAGAGACCCAGTACTTC.

The chain is built from TRBV24-1 and TRBJ2-5; 10 bases are a match to TRBD1. Trimming removed 4 bases from V and 4 bases from J; junction bases left unmatched: 5. The length of the CDR3 is 15 residues. The germline V gene encodes CDR1 KGHDR and CDR2 SFDVKD. CDR3 in amino acids: CATSDRDRGRETQYF. The CDR3 region has the DNA TGTGCCACCAGTGACCGGGACAGGGGACGAGAGACCCAGTACTTC.